This T cell receptor beta chain was captured by sequencing in a study of blood T cell repertoires in COVID-19. Original handling: The assay estimated nucleated cells by amplifying reference gene primers. Using immunoSEQ multiplex PCR, the repertoire was profiled, and TCRdb retains in-frame clones only, with some absent. The V and J calls and clone size come from that table; D and trimming were worked out from the DNA. Of around 120,000 clones in the sample, 70% to 80% were seen once. This CDR3 has 12 amino acids. Deletions cut 4 bases from V and 8 bases from J, with 10 bases between. Germline CDR1 is LGHDT and CDR2 is YNNKEL (reference sequence).

This chain uses TRBV3-1 (or the pseudogene TRBV3-2) with TRBJ2-3; D might be TRBD2 (5 bases). The sequencing sample was made of peripheral blood. The TCR was taken from a woman of 80 years or more with acute or convalescent COVID-19. The CDR3 here is CASSLGGGTQYF. The CDR3 DNA follows: TGTGCCAGCAGCCTGGGCGGAGGTACGCAGTATTTT.